This T cell receptor (beta chain) was retrieved from a study of blood T cell repertoires in COVID-19. The CDR3 runs 15 residues. V was trimmed by 6 bases and J by 1 base, leaving 15 bases between them. Germline assignment: CDR1 SGHRS and CDR2 YFSETQ. The data were produced by immunoSEQ multiplex PCR, yet TCRdb's version contains in-frame clones alone and is incomplete. Of fewer than 60,000 clones listed, about 85% were seen once; the top ten hold about 6.8%. This rearrangement joins TRBV5-1 to TRBJ2-3; TRBD2 might be the D (6 bases). The sequencing input was peripheral blood. This sequence was found in a man in his sixties with acute or convalescent COVID-19. DNA of the CDR3: TGCGCCAGCAATGGAGGGGCTTCGGGCACAGATACGCAGTATTTT. Protein: CASNGGASGTDTQYF.